The entry below gives a single T cell receptor (beta chain) sequence along with its context. Its antigen remains unidentified. The data derive from a study of T cell responses to AZD1222 COVID-19 vaccine. Generated by immunoSEQ multiplex PCR, the TCRdb table keeps only in-frame clones and is missing some. The sample contains 75,000 to 90,000 clones, 80% to 90% of which appear only once. The analysis combined second doses at about 4 or about 12 weeks. Study outcomes and limitations: The donor group comprised mostly white British people and more females; the analysis possibly underestimated clonal diversity. Among AZD1222 vaccinees, only six were seropositive at baseline.

With V trimmed by 0 bases and J by 6 bases, 9 bases remained unmatched. CDR3 size: 17 residues. CDR1 LGHNA and CDR2 YNFKEQ come from the germline V gene. V and J are TRBV4-2 and TRBJ1-4; 8 bases match TRBD1. The sequence was obtained from an adult who received the AZD1222 COVID-19 vaccine. The sequencing here drew on peripheral blood, taken 28 days after the second AZD1222 dose. CDR3 bases: TGTGCCAGCAGCCAAGATTCGGGAACAGGGGGGGATGAAAAACTGTTTTTT. It translates to CASSQDSGTGGDEKLFF.